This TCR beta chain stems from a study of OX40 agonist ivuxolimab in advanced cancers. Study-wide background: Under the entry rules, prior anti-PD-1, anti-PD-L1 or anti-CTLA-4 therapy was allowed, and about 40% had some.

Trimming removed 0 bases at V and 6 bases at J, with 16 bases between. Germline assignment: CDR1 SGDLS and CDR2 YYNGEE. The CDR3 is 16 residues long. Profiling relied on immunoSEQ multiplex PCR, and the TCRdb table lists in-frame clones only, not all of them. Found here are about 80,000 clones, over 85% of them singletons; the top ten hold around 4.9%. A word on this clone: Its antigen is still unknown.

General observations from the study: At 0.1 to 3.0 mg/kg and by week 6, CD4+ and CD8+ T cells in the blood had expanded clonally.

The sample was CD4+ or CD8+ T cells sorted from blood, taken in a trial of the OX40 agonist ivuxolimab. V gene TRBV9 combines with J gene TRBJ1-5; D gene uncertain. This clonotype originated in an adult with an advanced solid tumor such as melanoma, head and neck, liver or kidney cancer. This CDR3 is CASSVGSGEGAQPQHF. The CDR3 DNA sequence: TGTGCCAGCAGCGTAGGTAGTGGTGAGGGCGCTCAGCCCCAGCATTTT. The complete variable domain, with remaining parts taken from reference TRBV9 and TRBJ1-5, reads DSGVTQTPKHLITATGQRVTLRCSPRSGDLSVYWYQQSLDQGLQFLIQYYNGEERAKGNILERFSAQQFPDLHSELNLSSLELGDSALYFCASSVGSGEGAQPQHFGDGTRLSIL.